The clone carrying this T cell receptor (beta chain) was detected a few times. Germline V gene sequence: CDR1 SGHDT, CDR2 YYEEEE. V lost 2 bases and J lost 4, with 19 bases in between. This CDR3 contains 17 residues. The data originate from a study of blood T cells in healthy people across ages. It was with a sample-barcoded 5' primer and a J-beta primer mix that a second PCR of roughly 7 to 12 cycles was run. TCRdb fed the 5' RACE reads into MiXCR, producing one record per CDR3 protein. The sample has 1,800,000 or so distinct CDR3 sequences, about two fifths seen once. The clonotype was recovered from a human donor in good health. The chain links TRBV5-6 to TRBJ2-4; D might be TRBD1 (6 bases). Sequencing used blood. The CDR3 DNA reads TGTGCCAGCAGCTTATTAGGGATCCGGGACATGAAAAACATTCAGTACTTC. It specifies CASSLLGIRDMKNIQYF.